This is a list of T cell receptor beta chains from one sample in a study of early stage breast cancer tumors. TCRdb keeps only in-frame clones here, not all; method: immunoSEQ multiplex PCR. Of 15,000 or so clones in the sample, roughly 84% are singletons; the top ten hold more than 4%. Sequenced input: normal breast tissue next to the tumor. Receptors originate from a person aged 30-39 years with breast cancer. Each CDR3 is given with its conserved first and last residue. The order of the fields is V gene, clone size, CDR3 length, J gene, D gene, CDR3 DNA, CDR3 protein. The D gene is left open where the match is weak. The size field is filled for only some rows; it gives once, few, many or a size class.

>TRBV19|.|14|TRBJ2-3|TRBD2
TGTGCCAGTAGTATTCTAGCGGGCACAGATACGCAGTATTTT
CASSILAGTDTQYF
>TRBV6-1|.|15|TRBJ1-5|.
TGTGCCAGCAGTGAAGGACAGGCTGGCAATCAGCCCCAGCATTTT
CASSEGQAGNQPQHF
>TRBV11-2|.|14|TRBJ2-3|TRBD1
TGTGCCAGCAGCTTATATAGGGGGCCAGATACGCAGTATTTT
CASSLYRGPDTQYF
>TRBV28|once|13|TRBJ1-1|.
TGTGCCAGCAAAGGCGGAATGAACACTGAAGCTTTCTTT
CASKGGMNTEAFF
>TRBV19|.|14|TRBJ1-1|TRBD1
TGTGCCAGTAGTGAAACCCGGGACAGCCCAGGGGCTTTCTTT
CASSETRDSPGAFF
>TRBV10-3|.|13|TRBJ1-1|.
TGTGCCACCAAACGAGATATGAACACTGAAGCTTTCTTT
CATKRDMNTEAFF
>TRBV7-9|.|15|TRBJ2-7|TRBD2
TGTGCCAGCAGCACTAGGGCGGGAGGGCCCCACGAGCAGTACTTC
CASSTRAGGPHEQYF
>TRBV30|.|14|TRBJ1-4|TRBD1
TGTGCCTGGAGCAAGACAGGGATGCGAGAAAAACTGTTTTTT
CAWSKTGMREKLFF
>TRBV18|.|13|TRBJ2-1|.
TGTGCCAGCTCACGGAGCTCCTACAATGAGCAGTTCTTC
CASSRSSYNEQFF
>TRBV6-5|.|13|TRBJ1-1|.
TGTGCCAGCAGTTACAGGTTTAACACTGAAGCTTTCTTT
CASSYRFNTEAFF
>TRBV11-2|.|16|TRBJ2-3|.
TGTGCCAGCAGCTTAGTGGAGGGGTCTTTCACAGATACGCAGTATTTT
CASSLVEGSFTDTQYF
>TRBV6-1|.|15|TRBJ2-7|.
TGTGCCAGCAGTGAATTTCCGGGATCTTCCTACGAGCAGTACTTC
CASSEFPGSSYEQYF
>TRBV6-1|.|14|TRBJ1-1|.
TGTGCCAGCACCAGGATGGGAAGGGACACTGAAGCTTTCTTT
CASTRMGRDTEAFF
>TRBV11-2|.|15|TRBJ1-2|.
TGTGCCAGCAGCTTAGGGGTGGCAGGGCAGGGTGGCTACACCTTC
CASSLGVAGQGGYTF
>TRBV6-5|few|14|TRBJ1-5|.
TGTGCCAGCAGTTACGGGATGAGGGGGCAGCCCCAGCATTTT
CASSYGMRGQPQHF
>TRBV6-6|.|16|TRBJ2-1|TRBD1
TGTGCCAGCAGGGGGGCTGGGACAGGCCCCTACAATGAGCAGTTCTTC
CASRGAGTGPYNEQFF
>TRBV20-1|.|11|TRBJ2-1|.
TGCAGTGCTAGGACAATCAATGAGCAGTTCTTC
CSARTINEQFF
>TRBV27|.|14|TRBJ2-7|TRBD1
TGTGCCAGCAGTCCCTTAACAGGGGTCTACGAGCAGTACTTC
CASSPLTGVYEQYF
>TRBV5-1|once|16|TRBJ1-4|.
TGCGCCAGCAGCTTTGAACCGGGACTAATGGGAGAAAAACTGTTTTTT
CASSFEPGLMGEKLFF
>TRBV15|.|16|TRBJ2-6|.
TGTGCCACCAGCAGAGATCTCTCGGTGAAGGCCAACGTCCTGACTTTC
CATSRDLSVKANVLTF
>TRBV29-1|.|15|TRBJ2-1|TRBD2
TGCAGCGTTCGACGGGTCGCGGGAGGGCACAATGAGCAGTTCTTC
CSVRRVAGGHNEQFF
>TRBV7-8|.|14|TRBJ2-1|.
TGTGCCAGCAGCATTAGAGTAACCTACAATGAGCAGTTCTTC
CASSIRVTYNEQFF
>TRBV27|once|13|TRBJ1-2|.
TGTGCCAGCAGCCTTATTCAGGGGTGGGGCTACACCTTC
CASSLIQGWGYTF
>TRBV2|.|13|TRBJ1-1|TRBD1
TGTGCCAGCAGGGTGGACAGGGACACTGAAGCTTTCTTT
CASRVDRDTEAFF
>TRBV6-1|.|16|TRBJ2-7|TRBD2
TGTGCCAGCAGTGGCAGCGGGAGGACCCTCTCCTACGAGCAGTACTTC
CASSGSGRTLSYEQYF
>TRBV5-4|.|14|TRBJ1-1|TRBD1
TGTGCCAGCAGCTGGGGACAGGGGAACACTGAAGCTTTCTTT
CASSWGQGNTEAFF
>TRBV7-8|.|18|TRBJ2-5|.
TGTGCCAGCAGCTTACTCCTGGGCACTAGGGGATACCAAGAGACCCAGTACTTC
CASSLLLGTRGYQETQYF
>TRBV5-1|.|15|TRBJ2-1|.
TGCGCCAGCAGCCCGCAGCCTCTACTTGGCAATGAGCAGTTCTTC
CASSPQPLLGNEQFF